Following are 18 T cell receptor beta chains from one sample sequenced in a study of cytotoxic CD8 clonotypes in ibrutinib-treated CLL. Here immunoSEQ multiplex PCR was the method, and the copy in TCRdb shows in-frame clones only, minus some. The data hold around 70,000 clones, with roughly nine tenths observed a single time. The sample here was PBMCs, taken after 12 months of ibrutinib treatment. These receptors originate from a human donor with chronic lymphocytic leukemia.

Notes on this clone: Additional DNA sequences in this sample encode the identical CDR3. The V and J genes are TRBV19 and TRBJ1-1; D is undetermined. This CDR3 comprises 13 residues. Germline V gene sequence: CDR1 LNHDA, CDR2 SQIVND (reference sequence). V gave up 3 bases and J gave up 3 bases, with 8 bases separating them. The CDR3 is CASSIRRDTEAFF. The CDR3 coding sequence is TGTGCCAGTAGTATTAGAAGGGACACTGAAGCTTTCTTT.

The chain employs TRBV28 and TRBJ1-4; D not certain. Germline V gene data show CDR1 as MDHEN and CDR2 as SYDVKM. This CDR3 spans 15 amino acids. The V end lost 1 base, the J end lost 4 bases, and 10 bases lay between the germline ends. CDR3 nucleotide sequence: TGTGCCAGCAGTTTATTTATGGGAAGTAATGAAAAACTGTTTTTT. Its protein product is CASSLFMGSNEKLFF.

This clone was detected only once. The chain joins TRBV6-1 to TRBJ2-7, with 11 bases aligning to TRBD2. This CDR3 region has 15 residues. Unmatched junction bases numbered 7, after V lost 6 bases and J lost 3 bases. Germline V lookup: CDR1 MNHNS, CDR2 SASEGT. CDR3 DNA sequence: TGTGCCAGCAGCCTTTATACTAGCGGGAGCTACGAGCAGTACTTC. This codes for CASSLYTSGSYEQYF.

This clone was seen a single time. This rearrangement joins TRBV2 to TRBJ2-1; the match to TRBD1 covers 9 bases. This CDR3 is 16 amino acids long. After removal of 3 bases from V and 6 bases from J, the junction contained 9 bases not matched to a gene. Germline V gene lookup returns CDR1 SNHLY and CDR2 FYNNEI. CDR3 DNA sequence: TGTGCCAGCAGTGAGACCGGGACAGGGTTTCGCAATGAGCAGTTCTTC. This translates into CASSETGTGFRNEQFF.

This rearrangement joins TRBV6-5 to TRBJ2-3; D ambiguous. Trimming removed 6 bases at V and 2 bases at J, with 12 bases between. This CDR3 contains 14 residues. The germline gives CDR1 MNHEY, CDR2 SVGAGI. This CDR3 reads CASSPGPYTDTQYF. Here the CDR3 DNA reads TGTGCCAGCAGCCCCGGTCCGTACACAGATACGCAGTATTTT.

The chain employs TRBV5-1 and TRBJ2-5, with TRBD2 matching 7 bases. The CDR3 has 16 amino acids. Per the germline V gene, CDR1 is SGHRS and CDR2 is YFSETQ. V lost 2 bases to trimming and J lost 2 bases; unmatched junction nucleotides: 9. The CDR3 loop is CASSLRELAPQETQYF. CDR3 coding DNA: TGCGCCAGCAGCTTACGAGAACTAGCGCCACAAGAGACCCAGTACTTC.

The V gene is TRBV28, the J gene TRBJ2-4; D might be TRBD1 or TRBD2, each matching 5 bases. V was pared by 6 bases and J by 7 bases, with 22 bases between. CDR1 and CDR2 from the germline V gene are MDHEN and SYDVKM. The CDR3 runs 16 residues. The CDR3 spells CASSSLAGQGSNIQYF. The CDR3 DNA is TGTGCCAGCAGCTCCTTGGCAGGGCAAGGGAGTAACATTCAGTACTTC.

V is TRBV5-1 and J is TRBJ1-2; D is perhaps TRBD1 (5 bases). Trimming stripped 6 bases from V and 4 bases from J, with 19 bases between. CDR3 length: 15 residues. Germline V gene data show CDR1 as SGHRS and CDR2 as YFSETQ. The CDR3 reads CASTLGDHGTYGYTF. The CDR3 DNA follows: TGCGCCAGCACCCTTGGGGACCACGGAACCTATGGCTACACCTTC.

J is TRBJ2-7 and V is TRBV7-2, with a weak D call TRBD1 (6 bases). Trimming left V 8 bases short and J 5 bases short, with 13 bases between. Germline loops: CDR1 SGHTA, CDR2 FQGNSA. The CDR3 length is 12 residues. CDR3 protein: CASLLQGHEQYF. The CDR3 DNA is TGTGCCAGCCTACTACAGGGCCACGAGCAGTACTTC.

The chain has TRBV5-1 and TRBJ1-1; D not certain. The V and J ends lost 1 base and 2 bases respectively, with 12 bases between them. This CDR3 has 15 amino acids. Germline CDR1 reads SGHRS; CDR2 reads YFSETQ. The CDR3 reads CASSLSGLGNTEAFF. In DNA form, the CDR3 reads TGCGCCAGCAGCTTGTCAGGCCTGGGTAACACTGAAGCTTTCTTT.

This clone was picked up a small number of times. The V and J genes are TRBV7-2 and TRBJ1-5; no reliable D call. The CDR3 loop spans 16 amino acids. V was trimmed by 5 bases and J by 4 bases, leaving 18 bases between them. CDR1 SGHTA and CDR2 FQGNSA come from the germline V gene. CDR3 residues: CASSPGWEQPNQPQHF. CDR3 in DNA: TGTGCCAGCAGCCCCGGGTGGGAACAGCCGAATCAGCCCCAGCATTTT. The full variable domain, in which reference TRBV7-2 and TRBJ1-5 provide the parts outside the CDR3, is GAGVSQSPSNKVTEKGKDVELRCDPISGHTALYWYRQSLGQGLEFLIYFQGNSAPDKSGLPSDRFSAERTGGSVSTLTIQRTQQEDSAVYLCASSPGWEQPNQPQHFGDGTRLSIL.

This clone was seen a single time. J is TRBJ2-7 and V is TRBV11-3, with unresolved D. With 0 bases removed from V and 1 base from J, the gap between germline ends came to 13 bases. CDR3 size: 16 residues. Germline V gene sequence: CDR1 SGHNT, CDR2 YENEEA. CDR3 in DNA: TGTGCCAGCAGCTTAGACTCGGGTTTTCGATCCTACGAGCAGTACTTC. Protein product: CASSLDSGFRSYEQYF. The whole variable domain, remainder taken from reference TRBV11-3 and TRBJ2-7, is EAGVVQSPRYKIIEKKQPVAFWCNPISGHNTLYWYLQNLGQGPELLIRYENEEAVDDSQLPKDRFSAERLKGVDSTLKIQPAELGDSAVYLCASSLDSGFRSYEQYFGPGTRLTVT.

The chain recombines TRBV30 with TRBJ1-1; no definite D call. Trimming took 2 bases from V and 4 from J, leaving 20 bases between them. The length of the CDR3 is 16 residues. Germline values: CDR1 GTSNPN, CDR2 SVGIG (reference sequence). CDR3 region: CAWSSSLGGLGTEAFF. The CDR3 bases are TGTGCCTGGAGTTCCTCCCTAGGCGGGCTGGGCACTGAAGCTTTCTTT.

This chain joins TRBV5-1 and TRBJ2-3, with D unresolved. V was trimmed by 4 bases and J by 4 bases, leaving 4 bases between them. Germline values: CDR1 SGHRS, CDR2 YFSETQ. The CDR3 is 11 amino acids. The CDR3 loop reads CASSMADTQYF. CDR3 coding DNA: TGCGCCAGCAGCATGGCAGATACGCAGTATTTT. The complete variable domain, with remaining parts taken from reference TRBV5-1 and TRBJ2-3, reads KAGVTQTPRYLIKTRGQQVTLSCSPISGHRSVSWYQQTPGQGLQFLFEYFSETQRNKGNFPGRFSGRQFSNSRSEMNVSTLELGDSALYLCASSMADTQYFGPGTRLTVL.

The genes are TRBV5-6 and TRBJ1-1; no definite D call. The germline CDR1 and CDR2 sequences are SGHDT and YYEEEE. Trimming shortened V by 2 bases and J by 1 base, and 9 bases separated the two germline ends. There are 14 residues in the CDR3. The CDR3 sequence is CASSFRAKNTEAFF. The DNA for the CDR3 is TGTGCCAGCAGCTTTCGGGCCAAGAACACTGAAGCTTTCTTT.

Comments on this clone: Other DNA sequences in the same sample also yield this CDR3. The chain couples TRBV5-1 to TRBJ2-7, with 8 bases aligning to TRBD2. The CDR3 has 14 residues. Germline V gene data show CDR1 as SGHRS and CDR2 as YFSETQ. The V segment lost 1 base and the J segment 3 bases; nucleotides outside the gene matches: 3. The CDR3 reads CASSLSSGGYEQYF. The CDR3 DNA reads TGCGCCAGCAGCTTGTCCAGCGGGGGCTACGAGCAGTACTTC.

CDR3 in DNA: TGTGCCAGCAGTGAATCTTTAGGTTGGTGGTTCTTC. Encoded protein: CASSESLGWWFF. The gene calls are TRBV6-1 and TRBJ2-1, with no clear D. The CDR3 sequence is 12 residues long. V gave up 2 bases and J gave up 15 bases, with 14 bases separating them. Germline CDR1 reads MNHNS; CDR2 reads SASEGT.

The V and J genes are TRBV7-2 and TRBJ2-4, with 9 bases fitting TRBD1. CDR3 length: 17 amino acids. Germline trimming cut 1 base from V and 5 bases from J; bases unmatched to any gene: 9. Germline V gene data show CDR1 as SGHTA and CDR2 as FQGNSA. CDR3 residues: CASSLGPSGQGENIQYF. CDR3 coding DNA: TGTGCCAGCAGCTTAGGCCCTTCGGGACAGGGAGAAAACATTCAGTACTTC.